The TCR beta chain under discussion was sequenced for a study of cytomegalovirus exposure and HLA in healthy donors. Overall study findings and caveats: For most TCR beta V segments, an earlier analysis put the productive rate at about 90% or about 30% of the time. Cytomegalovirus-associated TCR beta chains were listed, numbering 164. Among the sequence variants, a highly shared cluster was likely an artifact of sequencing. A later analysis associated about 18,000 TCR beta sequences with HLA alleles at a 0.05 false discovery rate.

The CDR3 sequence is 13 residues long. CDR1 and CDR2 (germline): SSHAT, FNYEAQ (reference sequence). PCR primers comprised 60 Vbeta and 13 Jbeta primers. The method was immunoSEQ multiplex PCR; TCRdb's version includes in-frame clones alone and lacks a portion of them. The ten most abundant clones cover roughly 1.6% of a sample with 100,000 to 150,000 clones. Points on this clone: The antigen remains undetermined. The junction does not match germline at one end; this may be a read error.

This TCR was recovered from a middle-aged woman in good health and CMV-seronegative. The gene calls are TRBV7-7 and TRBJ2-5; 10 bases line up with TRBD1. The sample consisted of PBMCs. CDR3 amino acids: CASSRDRGGTQYF. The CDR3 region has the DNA TGTGCTAGCAGTCGGGACAGGGGAGGGACCCAGTACTTC. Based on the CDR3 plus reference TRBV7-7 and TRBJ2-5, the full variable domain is GAGVSQSPRYKVTKRGQDVTLRCDPISSHATLYWYQQALGQGPEFLTYFNYEAQPDKSGLPSDRFSAERPEGSISTLTIQRTEQRDSAMYRCASSRDRGGTQYFGPGTRLLVL.